This TCR beta chain was sequenced in a study of blood T cell repertoires in COVID-19. On the study more broadly: Acute and convalescent COVID-19 specimens originated in the United States, Italy and Spain.

Here immunoSEQ multiplex PCR was the method, and the copy in TCRdb shows in-frame clones only, minus some. The sample carries about 64,000 clones, approximately 90% recorded once. This sequence was found in a man between 70 and 80 years old with acute or convalescent COVID-19. Sequenced sample: peripheral blood.

CDR3 nucleotides: TGTGCCAGCAGCACCGGGACAGGGGGTACAGATACGCAGTATTTT. Its translation is CASSTGTGGTDTQYF. The chain couples TRBV5-5 to TRBJ2-3; 11 nucleotides line up with TRBD1. This CDR3 has 15 amino acids. V trimming: 4 bases; J trimming: 3 bases; junction bases outside the gene matches: 4. Germline values: CDR1 SGHKS, CDR2 YYEKEE (reference sequence).